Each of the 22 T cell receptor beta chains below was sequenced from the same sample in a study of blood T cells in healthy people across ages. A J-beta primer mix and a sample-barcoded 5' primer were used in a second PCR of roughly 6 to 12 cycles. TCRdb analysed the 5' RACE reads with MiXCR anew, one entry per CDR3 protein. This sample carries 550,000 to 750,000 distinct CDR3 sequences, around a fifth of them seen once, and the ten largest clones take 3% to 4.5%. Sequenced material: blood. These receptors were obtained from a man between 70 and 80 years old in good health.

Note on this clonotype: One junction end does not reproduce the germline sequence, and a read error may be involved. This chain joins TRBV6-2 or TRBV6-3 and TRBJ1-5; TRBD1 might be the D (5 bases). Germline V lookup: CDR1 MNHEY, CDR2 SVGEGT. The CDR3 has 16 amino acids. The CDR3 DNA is TGTGCCAACAGTCAGACAAGGCTCCCGCGAGGGACGCCCCAGCATTTT. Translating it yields CANSQTRLPRGTPQHF.

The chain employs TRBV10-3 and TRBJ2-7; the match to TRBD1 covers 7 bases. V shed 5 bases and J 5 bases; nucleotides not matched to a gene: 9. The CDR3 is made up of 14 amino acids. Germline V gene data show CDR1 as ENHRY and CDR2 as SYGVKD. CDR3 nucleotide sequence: TGTGCCATCAGTCCAGGGGGAAGGGTCGACGAGCAGTACTTC. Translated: CAISPGGRVDEQYF.

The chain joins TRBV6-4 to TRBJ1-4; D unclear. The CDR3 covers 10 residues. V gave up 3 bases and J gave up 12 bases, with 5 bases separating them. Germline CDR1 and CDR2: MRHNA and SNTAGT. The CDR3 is CASSDGELFF. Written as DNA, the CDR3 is TGTGCCAGCAGTGATGGAGAACTGTTTTTT.

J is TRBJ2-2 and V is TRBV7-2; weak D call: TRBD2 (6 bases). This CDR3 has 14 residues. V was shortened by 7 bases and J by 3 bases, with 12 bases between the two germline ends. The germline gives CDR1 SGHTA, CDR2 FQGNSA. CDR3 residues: CASIGSPYTGELFF. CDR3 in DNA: TGTGCCAGCATCGGGAGTCCGTACACCGGGGAGCTGTTTTTT.

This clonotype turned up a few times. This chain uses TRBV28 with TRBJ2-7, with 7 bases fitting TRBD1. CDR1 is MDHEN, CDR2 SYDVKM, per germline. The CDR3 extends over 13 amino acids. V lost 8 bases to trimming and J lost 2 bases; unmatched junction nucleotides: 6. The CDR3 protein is CASWDSRTYEQYF. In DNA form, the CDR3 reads TGTGCCAGCTGGGACAGCCGCACCTACGAGCAGTACTTC. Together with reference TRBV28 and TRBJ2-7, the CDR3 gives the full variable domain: DVKVTQSSRYLVKRTGEKVFLECVQDMDHENMFWYRQDPGLGLRLIYFSYDVKMKEKGDIPEGYSVSREKKERFSLILESASTNQTSMYLCASWDSRTYEQYFGPGTRLTVT.

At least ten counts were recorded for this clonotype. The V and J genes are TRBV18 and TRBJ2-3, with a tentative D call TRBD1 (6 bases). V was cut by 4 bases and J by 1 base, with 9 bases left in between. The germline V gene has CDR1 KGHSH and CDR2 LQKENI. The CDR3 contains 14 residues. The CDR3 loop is CASSRRQGTDTQYF. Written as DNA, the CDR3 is TGTGCCAGCTCACGACGACAGGGCACAGATACGCAGTATTTT.

The CDR3 here is CASSLGTKEETQYF. The CDR3 DNA sequence: TGTGCCAGCAGCTTGGGGACCAAGGAAGAGACCCAGTACTTC. V gene TRBV11-2 combines with J gene TRBJ2-5; D may match TRBD1 or TRBD2 (5 bases each). The CDR3 has 14 amino acids. V lost 3 bases and J 3 bases, leaving 11 bases between the germline ends. CDR1 is SGHAT and CDR2 is FQNNGV in the germline V gene. Using reference TRBV11-2 and TRBJ2-5 for the parts outside the CDR3, the full variable domain is EAGVAQSPRYKIIEKRQSVAFWCNPISGHATLYWYQQILGQGPKLLIQFQNNGVVDDSQLPKDRFSAERLKGVDSTLKIQPAKLEDSAVYLCASSLGTKEETQYFGPGTRLLVL.

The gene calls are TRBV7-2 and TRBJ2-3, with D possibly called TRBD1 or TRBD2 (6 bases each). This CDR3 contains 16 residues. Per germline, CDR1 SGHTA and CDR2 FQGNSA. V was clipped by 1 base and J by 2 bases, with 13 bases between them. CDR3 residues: CASSLGLGGLTDTQYF. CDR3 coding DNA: TGTGCCAGCAGCTTAGGTCTCGGGGGCCTCACAGATACGCAGTATTTT.

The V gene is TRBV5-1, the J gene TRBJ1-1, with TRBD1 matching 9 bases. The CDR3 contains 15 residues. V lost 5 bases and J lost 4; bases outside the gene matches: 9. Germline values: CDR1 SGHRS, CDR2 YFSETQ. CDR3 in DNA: TGCGCCAGCAGACCGAAACAGGGGGCGCCCACTGAAGCTTTCTTT. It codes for CASRPKQGAPTEAFF.

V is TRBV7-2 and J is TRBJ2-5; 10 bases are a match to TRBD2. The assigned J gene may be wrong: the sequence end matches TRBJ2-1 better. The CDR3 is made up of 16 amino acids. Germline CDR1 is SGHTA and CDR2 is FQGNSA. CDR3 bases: TGTGCCAGCAGCTTAGGACTTTCTAGCGGGAGCGATGAGCAGTTCTTC. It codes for CASSLGLSSGSDEQFF.

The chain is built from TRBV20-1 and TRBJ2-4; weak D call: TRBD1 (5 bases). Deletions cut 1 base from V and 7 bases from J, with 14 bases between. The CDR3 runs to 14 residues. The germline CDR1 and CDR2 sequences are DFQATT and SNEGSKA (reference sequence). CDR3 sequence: CSARVDDKGNIQYF. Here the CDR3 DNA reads TGCAGTGCTAGAGTGGATGACAAGGGGAACATTCAGTACTTC.

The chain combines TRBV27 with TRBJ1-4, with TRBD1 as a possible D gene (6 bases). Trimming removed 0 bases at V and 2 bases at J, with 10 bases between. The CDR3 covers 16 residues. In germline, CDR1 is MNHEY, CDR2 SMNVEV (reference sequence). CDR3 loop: CASSLSPRGTNEKLFF. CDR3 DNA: TGTGCCAGCAGTTTATCGCCCAGGGGTACTAATGAAAAACTGTTTTTT.

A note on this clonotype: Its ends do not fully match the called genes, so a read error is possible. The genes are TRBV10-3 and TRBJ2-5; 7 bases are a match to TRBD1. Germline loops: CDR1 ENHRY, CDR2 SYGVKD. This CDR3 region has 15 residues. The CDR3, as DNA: TGTGCCATCATTGAGCCTGACAGGGTCCAAGAGACCCAGTACTTC. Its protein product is CAIIEPDRVQETQYF.

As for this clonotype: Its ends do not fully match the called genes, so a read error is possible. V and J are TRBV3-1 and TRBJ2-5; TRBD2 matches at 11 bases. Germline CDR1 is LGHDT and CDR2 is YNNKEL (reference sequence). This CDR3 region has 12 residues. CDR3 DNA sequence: TGTGCCAGCAGCCCTAGCGGGAGGCCAAAGTTCTTC. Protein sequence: CASSPSGRPKFF.

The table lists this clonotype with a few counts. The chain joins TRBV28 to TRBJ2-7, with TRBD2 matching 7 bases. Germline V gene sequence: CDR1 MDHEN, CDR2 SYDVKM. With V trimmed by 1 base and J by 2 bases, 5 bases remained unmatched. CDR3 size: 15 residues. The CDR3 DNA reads TGTGCCAGCAGTTTATCAGGCGGGGGAGCCTACGAGCAGTACTTC. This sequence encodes CASSLSGGGAYEQYF.

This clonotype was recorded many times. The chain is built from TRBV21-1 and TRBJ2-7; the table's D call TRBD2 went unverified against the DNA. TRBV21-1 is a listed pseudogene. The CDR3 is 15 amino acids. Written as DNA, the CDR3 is TGTGCCAGCAGCAAAGGGAGGCTAGCCTTCTACGAGCAGTACTTC. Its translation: CASSKGRLAFYEQYF.

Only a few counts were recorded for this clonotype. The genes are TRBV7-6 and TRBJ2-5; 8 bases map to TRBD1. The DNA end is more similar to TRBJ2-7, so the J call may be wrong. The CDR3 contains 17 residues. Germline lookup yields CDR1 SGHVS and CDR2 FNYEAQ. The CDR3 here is CASTLRTGLSSFYEQYF. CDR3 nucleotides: TGTGCCAGCACCCTACGGACAGGGTTGAGTTCATTCTACGAGCAGTACTTC.

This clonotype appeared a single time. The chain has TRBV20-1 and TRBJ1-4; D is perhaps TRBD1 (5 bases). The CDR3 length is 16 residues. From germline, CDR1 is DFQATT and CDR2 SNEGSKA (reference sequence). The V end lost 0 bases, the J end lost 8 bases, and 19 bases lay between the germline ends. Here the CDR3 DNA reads TGCAGTGCTAGAGATCCTCAAGGGGCAGTCGGAGAAAAACTGTTTTTT. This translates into CSARDPQGAVGEKLFF.

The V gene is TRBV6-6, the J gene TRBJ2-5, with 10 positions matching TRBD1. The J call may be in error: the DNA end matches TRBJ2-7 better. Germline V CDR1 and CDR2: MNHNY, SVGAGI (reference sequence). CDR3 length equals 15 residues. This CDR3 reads CASSPPGQGIYEQYF. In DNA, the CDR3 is TGTGCCAGCAGCCCTCCGGGACAGGGGATCTACGAGCAGTACTTC.

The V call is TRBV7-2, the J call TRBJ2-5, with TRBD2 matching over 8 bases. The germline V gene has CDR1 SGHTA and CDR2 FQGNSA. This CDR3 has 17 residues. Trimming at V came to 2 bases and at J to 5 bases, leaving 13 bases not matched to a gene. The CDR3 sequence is CASSLSSAGALWETQYF. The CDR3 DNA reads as TGTGCCAGCAGCTTATCGTCAGCGGGAGCCCTTTGGGAGACCCAGTACTTC.

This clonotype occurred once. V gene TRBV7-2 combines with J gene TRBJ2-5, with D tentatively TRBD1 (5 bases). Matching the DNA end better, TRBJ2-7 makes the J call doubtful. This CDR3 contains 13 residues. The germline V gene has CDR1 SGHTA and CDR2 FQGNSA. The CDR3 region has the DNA TGTGCCAGCAGCTTCGACACAGGTTACGAGCAGTACTTC. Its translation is CASSFDTGYEQYF.

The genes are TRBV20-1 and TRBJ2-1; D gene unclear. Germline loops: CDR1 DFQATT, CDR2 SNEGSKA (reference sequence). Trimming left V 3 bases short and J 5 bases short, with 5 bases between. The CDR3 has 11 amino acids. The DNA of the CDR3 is TGCAGTGCTAGGAGGAACAATGAGCAGTTCTTC. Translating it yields CSARRNNEQFF.